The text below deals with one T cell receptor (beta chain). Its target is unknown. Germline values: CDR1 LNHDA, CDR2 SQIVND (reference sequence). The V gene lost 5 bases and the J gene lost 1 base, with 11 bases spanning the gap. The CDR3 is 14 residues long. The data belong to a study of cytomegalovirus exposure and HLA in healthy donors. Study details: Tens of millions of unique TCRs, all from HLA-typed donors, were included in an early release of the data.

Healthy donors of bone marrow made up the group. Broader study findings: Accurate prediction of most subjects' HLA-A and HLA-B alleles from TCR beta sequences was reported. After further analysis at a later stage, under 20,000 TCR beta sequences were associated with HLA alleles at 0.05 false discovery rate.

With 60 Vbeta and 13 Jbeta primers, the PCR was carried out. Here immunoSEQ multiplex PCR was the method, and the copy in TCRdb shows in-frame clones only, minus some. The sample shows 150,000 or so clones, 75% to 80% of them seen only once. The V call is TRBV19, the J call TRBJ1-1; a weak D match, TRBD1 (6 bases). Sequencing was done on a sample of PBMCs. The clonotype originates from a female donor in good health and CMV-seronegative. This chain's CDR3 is CASSVNRANTEAFF. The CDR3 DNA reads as TGTGCCAGTAGTGTAAACAGGGCGAACACTGAAGCTTTCTTT.